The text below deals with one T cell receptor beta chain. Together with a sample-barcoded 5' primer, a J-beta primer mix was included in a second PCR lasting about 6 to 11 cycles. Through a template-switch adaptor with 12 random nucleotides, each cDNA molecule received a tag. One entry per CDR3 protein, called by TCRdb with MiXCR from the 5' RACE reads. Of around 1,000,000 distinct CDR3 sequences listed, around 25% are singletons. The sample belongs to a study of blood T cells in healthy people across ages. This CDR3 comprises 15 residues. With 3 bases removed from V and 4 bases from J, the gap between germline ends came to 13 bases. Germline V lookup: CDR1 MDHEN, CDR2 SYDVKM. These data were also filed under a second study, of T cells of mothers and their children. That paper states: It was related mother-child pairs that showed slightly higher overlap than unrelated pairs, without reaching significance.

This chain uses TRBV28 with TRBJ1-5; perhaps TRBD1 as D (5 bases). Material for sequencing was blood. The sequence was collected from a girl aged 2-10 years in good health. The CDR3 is CASSLGLGGNQPQHF. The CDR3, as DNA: TGTGCCAGCAGTTTGGGTCTTGGGGGGAATCAGCCCCAGCATTTT.